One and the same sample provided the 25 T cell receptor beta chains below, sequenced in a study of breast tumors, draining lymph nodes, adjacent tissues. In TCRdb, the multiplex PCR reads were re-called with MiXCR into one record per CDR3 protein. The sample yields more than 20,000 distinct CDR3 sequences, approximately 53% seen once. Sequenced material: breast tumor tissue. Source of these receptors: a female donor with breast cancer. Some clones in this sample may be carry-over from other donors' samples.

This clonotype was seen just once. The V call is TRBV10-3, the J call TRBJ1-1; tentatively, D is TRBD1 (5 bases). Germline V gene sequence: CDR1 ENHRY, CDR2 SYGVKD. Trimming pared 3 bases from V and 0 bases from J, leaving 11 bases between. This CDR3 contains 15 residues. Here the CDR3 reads CAISESGTVNTEAFF. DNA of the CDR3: TGTGCCATCAGTGAATCTGGGACGGTGAACACTGAAGCTTTCTTT.

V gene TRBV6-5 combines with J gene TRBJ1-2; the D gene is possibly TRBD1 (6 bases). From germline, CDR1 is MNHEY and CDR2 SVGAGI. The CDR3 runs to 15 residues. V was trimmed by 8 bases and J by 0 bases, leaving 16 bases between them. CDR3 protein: CASGVRDTSNYGYTF. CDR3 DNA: TGTGCCAGCGGTGTCAGGGACACCTCTAACTATGGCTACACCTTC.

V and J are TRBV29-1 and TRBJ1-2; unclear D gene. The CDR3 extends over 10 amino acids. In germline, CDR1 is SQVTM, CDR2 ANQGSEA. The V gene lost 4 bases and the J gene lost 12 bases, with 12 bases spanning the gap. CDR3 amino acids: CSVVYSGNTF. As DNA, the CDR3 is TGCAGCGTTGTTTACTCTGGAAACACCTTC.

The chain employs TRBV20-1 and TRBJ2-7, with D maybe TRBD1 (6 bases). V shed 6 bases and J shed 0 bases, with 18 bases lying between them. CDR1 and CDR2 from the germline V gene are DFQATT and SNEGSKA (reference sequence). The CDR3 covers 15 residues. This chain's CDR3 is CSAKDSRLPSYEQYF. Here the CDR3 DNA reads TGCAGTGCCAAGGACAGCCGCCTCCCCTCCTACGAGCAGTACTTC.

In nucleotides, the CDR3 is TGTGCCAGCAGGGGAGGTACAGATACGCAGTATTTT. Protein product: CASRGGTDTQYF. The V and J genes are TRBV6-5 and TRBJ2-3, with D perhaps matching TRBD2 (6 bases). Looked up from germline, CDR1 is MNHEY and CDR2 is SVGAGI. This CDR3 comprises 12 residues. V was clipped by 6 bases and J by 3 bases, with 7 bases between them.

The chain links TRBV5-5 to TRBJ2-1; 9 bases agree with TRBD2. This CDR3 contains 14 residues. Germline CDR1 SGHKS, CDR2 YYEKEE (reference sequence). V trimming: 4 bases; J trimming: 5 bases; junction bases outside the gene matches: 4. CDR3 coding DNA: TGTGCCAGCAGCCGACTAGCGGACAACAATGAGCAGTTCTTC. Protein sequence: CASSRLADNNEQFF.

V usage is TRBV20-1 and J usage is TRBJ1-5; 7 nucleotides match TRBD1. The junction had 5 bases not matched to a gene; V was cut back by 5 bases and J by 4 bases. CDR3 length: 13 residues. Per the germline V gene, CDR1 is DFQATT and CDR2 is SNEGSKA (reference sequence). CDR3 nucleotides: TGCAGTGCTCAACAGGGGACGAATCAGCCCCAGCATTTT. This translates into CSAQQGTNQPQHF.

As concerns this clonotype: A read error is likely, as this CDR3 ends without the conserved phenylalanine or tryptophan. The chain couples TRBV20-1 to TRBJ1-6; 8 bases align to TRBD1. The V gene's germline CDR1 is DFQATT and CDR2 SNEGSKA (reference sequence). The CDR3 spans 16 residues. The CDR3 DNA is TGCAGTGCTACCAGGACAGGGAATGTCGCTAATTCCCCCCTCCACTCT. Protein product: CSATRTGNVANSPLHS.

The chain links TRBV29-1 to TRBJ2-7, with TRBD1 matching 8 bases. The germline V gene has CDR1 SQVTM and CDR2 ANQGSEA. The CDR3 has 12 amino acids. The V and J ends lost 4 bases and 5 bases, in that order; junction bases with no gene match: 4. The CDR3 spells CSVGQGAHEQYF. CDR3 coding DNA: TGCAGCGTTGGTCAGGGGGCCCACGAGCAGTACTTC.

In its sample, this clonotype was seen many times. CDR3 residues: CASSYTTDTQYF. CDR3 DNA sequence: TGTGCCAGCAGTTACACAACAGATACGCAGTATTTT. This sequence joins TRBV27 and TRBJ2-3, with D unclear. CDR1 and CDR2 from the germline V gene are MNHEY and SMNVEV (reference sequence). Between the trimmed V and J ends, which lost 4 bases and 3 bases, there was a span of 5 bases. The CDR3 loop spans 12 amino acids.

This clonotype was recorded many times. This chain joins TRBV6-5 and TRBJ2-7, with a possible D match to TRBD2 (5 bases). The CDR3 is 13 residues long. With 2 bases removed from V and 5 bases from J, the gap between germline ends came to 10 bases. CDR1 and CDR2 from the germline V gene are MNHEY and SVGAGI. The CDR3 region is CASSYGGWDEQYF. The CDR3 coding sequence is TGTGCCAGCAGTTACGGCGGGTGGGACGAGCAGTACTTC.

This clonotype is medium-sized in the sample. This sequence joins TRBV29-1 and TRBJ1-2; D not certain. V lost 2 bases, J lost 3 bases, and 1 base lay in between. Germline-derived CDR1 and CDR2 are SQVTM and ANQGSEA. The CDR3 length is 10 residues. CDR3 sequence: CSVEHYGYTF. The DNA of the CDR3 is TGCAGCGTTGAACACTATGGCTACACCTTC.

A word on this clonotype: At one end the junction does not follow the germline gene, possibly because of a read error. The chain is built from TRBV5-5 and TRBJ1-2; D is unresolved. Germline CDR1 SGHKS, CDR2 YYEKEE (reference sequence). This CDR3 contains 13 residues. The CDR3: CACSLDVNYGYTF. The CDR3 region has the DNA TGTGCCTGCAGCTTGGACGTGAACTATGGCTACACCTTC.

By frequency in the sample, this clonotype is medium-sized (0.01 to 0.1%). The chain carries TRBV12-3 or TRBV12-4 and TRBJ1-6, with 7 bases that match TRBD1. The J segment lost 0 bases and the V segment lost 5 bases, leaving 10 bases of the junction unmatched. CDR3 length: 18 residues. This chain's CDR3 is CASSPQTGRSSYNSPLHF. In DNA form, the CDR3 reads TGTGCCAGCAGTCCCCAGACAGGGAGGAGCTCCTATAATTCACCCCTCCACTTT.

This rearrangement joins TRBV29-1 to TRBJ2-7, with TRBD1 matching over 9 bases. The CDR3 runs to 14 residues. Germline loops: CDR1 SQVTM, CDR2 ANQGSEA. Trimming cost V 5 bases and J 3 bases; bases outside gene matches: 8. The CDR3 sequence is CSVMVRQGDYEQYF. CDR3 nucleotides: TGCAGCGTTATGGTAAGACAGGGGGACTACGAGCAGTACTTC.

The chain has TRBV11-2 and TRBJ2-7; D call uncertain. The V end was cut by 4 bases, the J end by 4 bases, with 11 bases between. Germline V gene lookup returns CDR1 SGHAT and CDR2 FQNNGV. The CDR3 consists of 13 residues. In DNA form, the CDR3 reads TGTGCCAGCAGCTCGGAGATGCGGTACGAGCAGTACTTC. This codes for CASSSEMRYEQYF.

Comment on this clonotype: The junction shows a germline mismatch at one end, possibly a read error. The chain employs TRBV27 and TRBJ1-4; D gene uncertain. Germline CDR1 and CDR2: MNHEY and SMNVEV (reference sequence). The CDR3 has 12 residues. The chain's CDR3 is CACSPPNEKLFF. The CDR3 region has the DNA TGTGCCTGCAGTCCACCAAATGAAAAGCTGTTTTTT.

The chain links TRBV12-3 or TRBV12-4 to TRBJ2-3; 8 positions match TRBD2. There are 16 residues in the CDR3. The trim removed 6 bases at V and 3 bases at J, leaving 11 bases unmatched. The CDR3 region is CASRKAGGGRTDTQYF. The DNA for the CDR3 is TGTGCCAGCAGAAAAGCCGGGGGGGGGCGGACAGATACGCAGTATTTT.

CDR3 in DNA: TGTGCCACCAGTGATCCAGGGACTAGCGGGAGATCAGATACGCAGTATTTT. It is translated as CATSDPGTSGRSDTQYF. This chain uses TRBV24-1 with TRBJ2-3, with 14 nucleotides matching TRBD2. The CDR3 covers 17 residues. The germline V gene has CDR1 KGHDR and CDR2 SFDVKD. Losses at the gene ends were 3 bases for V and 4 bases for J; bases not matched to a gene: 5.

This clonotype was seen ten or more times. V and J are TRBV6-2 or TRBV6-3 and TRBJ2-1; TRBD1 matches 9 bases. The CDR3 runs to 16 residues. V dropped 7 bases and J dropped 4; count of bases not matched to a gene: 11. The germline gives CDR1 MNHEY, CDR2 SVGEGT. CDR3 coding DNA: TGTGCCAGCAAACCTGTCGCGACAGGGGGGTACAATGAGCAGTTCTTC. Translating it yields CASKPVATGGYNEQFF.

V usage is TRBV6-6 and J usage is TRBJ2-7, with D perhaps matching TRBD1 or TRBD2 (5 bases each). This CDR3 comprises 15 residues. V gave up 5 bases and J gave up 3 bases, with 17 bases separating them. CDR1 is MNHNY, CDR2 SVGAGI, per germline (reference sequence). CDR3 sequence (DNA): TGTGCCAGCAGTCTCCCCCGGGACCTAGGCTACGAGCAGTACTTC. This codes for CASSLPRDLGYEQYF.

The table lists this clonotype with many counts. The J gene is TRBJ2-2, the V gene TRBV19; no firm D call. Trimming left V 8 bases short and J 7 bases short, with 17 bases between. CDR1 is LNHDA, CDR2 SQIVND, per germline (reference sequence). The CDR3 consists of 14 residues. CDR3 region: CASRDNGFDGELFF. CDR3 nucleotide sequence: TGTGCCAGTCGAGATAATGGATTCGACGGGGAGCTGTTTTTT.

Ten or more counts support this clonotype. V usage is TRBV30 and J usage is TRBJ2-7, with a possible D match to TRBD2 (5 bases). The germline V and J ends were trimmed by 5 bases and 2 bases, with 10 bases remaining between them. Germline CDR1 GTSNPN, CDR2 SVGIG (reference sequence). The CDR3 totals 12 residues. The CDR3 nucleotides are TGTGCCTGGGGAGGAACCACCTACGAGCAGTACTTC. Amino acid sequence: CAWGGTTYEQYF.

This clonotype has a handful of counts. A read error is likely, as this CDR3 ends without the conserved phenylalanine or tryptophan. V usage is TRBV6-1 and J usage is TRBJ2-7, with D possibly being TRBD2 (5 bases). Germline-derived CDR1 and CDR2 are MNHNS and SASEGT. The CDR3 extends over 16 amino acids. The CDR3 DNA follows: TGTGCCAGCAGTCAAGCGGCGGCTCGGGCCACCTACGAGCAGTACCTC. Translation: CASSQAAARATYEQYL.

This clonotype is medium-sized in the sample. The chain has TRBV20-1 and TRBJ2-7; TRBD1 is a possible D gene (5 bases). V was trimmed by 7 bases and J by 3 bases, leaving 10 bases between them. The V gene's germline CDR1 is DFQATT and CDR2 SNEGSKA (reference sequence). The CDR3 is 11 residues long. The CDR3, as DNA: TGCAGTGTCGGAAGGGGCTACGAGCAGTACTTC. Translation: CSVGRGYEQYF.